One sample yielded the 7 T cell receptor beta chains listed below, sequenced in a study of blood T cell repertoires in COVID-19. TCRdb's copy holds only in-frame clones and misses some; the assay was immunoSEQ multiplex PCR. Among fewer than 250,000 clones, 84% were seen once, and the ten largest hold less than 7%. The specimen sequenced was PBMCs or T cells enriched from blood (not recorded which). The origin of the receptors is a woman between 40 and 55 years old who had recovered from COVID-19.

This clone was seen only a few times. The chain is built from TRBV7-9 and TRBJ2-1; 7 bases fit TRBD1. V lost 6 bases, J lost 0 bases, and 5 bases stayed unmatched. The V gene's germline CDR1 is SEHNR and CDR2 FQNEAQ (reference sequence). This CDR3 contains 15 residues. The CDR3 DNA reads as TGTGCCAGCAGACGACAGGGAAACTCCTACAATGAGCAGTTCTTC. Translated, it gives CASRRQGNSYNEQFF. Variable domain in full (rest from reference TRBV7-9 and TRBJ2-1): DTGVSQNPRHKITKRGQNVTFRCDPISEHNRLYWYRQTLGQGPEFLTYFQNEAQLEKSRLLSDRFSAERPKGSFSTLEIQRTEQGDSAMYLCASRRQGNSYNEQFFGPGTRLTVL.

This clone appeared a single time. This chain uses TRBV7-6 with TRBJ1-1, with 7 bases matching TRBD1. CDR1 and CDR2 from the germline V gene are SGHVS and FNYEAQ. V gave up 6 bases and J gave up 3 bases; unmatched junction bases: 4. This CDR3 has 13 amino acids. The CDR3 bases are TGTGCCAGCAGGTCCGACAGGGACACTGAAGCTTTCTTT. As protein: CASRSDRDTEAFF.

This clone has just one count. The chain combines TRBV13 with TRBJ2-7; 9 nucleotides match TRBD2. Germline values: CDR1 PRHDT, CDR2 FYEKMQ (reference sequence). The CDR3 length is 15 residues. With V trimmed by 6 bases and J by 7 bases, 13 bases remained unmatched. The DNA of the CDR3 is TGTGCCAGCAGTTACGACGGCGGGAGGGCCTGGGAGCAGTACTTC. It translates to CASSYDGGRAWEQYF. Looking up the rest from reference TRBV13 and TRBJ2-7 gives the full variable domain: AAGVIQSPRHLIKEKRETATLKCYPIPRHDTVYWYQQGPGQDPQFLISFYEKMQSDKGSIPDRFSAQQFSDYHSELNMSSLELGDSALYFCASSYDGGRAWEQYFGPGTRLTVT.

The V gene is TRBV28, the J gene TRBJ1-6; 7 bases fit TRBD1. CDR3 length equals 17 residues. Trimming took 1 base from V and 14 from J; bases not matched to a gene: 17. Germline-derived CDR1 and CDR2 are MDHEN and SYDVKM. CDR3 amino acids: CASSLYPRGTVVGALHF. The CDR3 nucleotides are TGTGCCAGCAGTTTATATCCCAGGGGGACAGTGGTTGGGGCCCTCCACTTT.

A single count supports this clone. This chain uses TRBV6-5 with TRBJ2-1; no definite D call. V gave up 3 bases and J gave up 0 bases, with 9 bases separating them. CDR3 length: 15 residues. CDR1 is MNHEY, CDR2 SVGAGI, per germline. The CDR3 nucleotides are TGTGCCAGCAGTTATACACGAAACTCCTACAATGAGCAGTTCTTC. Amino acids: CASSYTRNSYNEQFF.

The V and J genes are TRBV5-1 and TRBJ1-2; the D is unclear. CDR1 SGHRS and CDR2 YFSETQ come from the germline V gene. Trimming took 0 bases from V and 0 from J, leaving 3 bases between them. The CDR3 extends over 13 amino acids. The CDR3 coding sequence is TGCGCCAGCAGCTTGGGTACTAACTATGGCTACACCTTC. Encoded protein: CASSLGTNYGYTF.

The J gene is TRBJ2-5, the V gene TRBV7-2; perhaps TRBD1 as D (6 bases). The CDR3 consists of 14 residues. The V gene lost 1 base and the J gene lost 3 bases, with 9 bases spanning the gap. Germline CDR1 is SGHTA and CDR2 is FQGNSA. The CDR3 sequence: CASSLGGPKETQYF. DNA for the CDR3: TGTGCCAGCAGCTTAGGGGGGCCTAAAGAGACCCAGTACTTC.